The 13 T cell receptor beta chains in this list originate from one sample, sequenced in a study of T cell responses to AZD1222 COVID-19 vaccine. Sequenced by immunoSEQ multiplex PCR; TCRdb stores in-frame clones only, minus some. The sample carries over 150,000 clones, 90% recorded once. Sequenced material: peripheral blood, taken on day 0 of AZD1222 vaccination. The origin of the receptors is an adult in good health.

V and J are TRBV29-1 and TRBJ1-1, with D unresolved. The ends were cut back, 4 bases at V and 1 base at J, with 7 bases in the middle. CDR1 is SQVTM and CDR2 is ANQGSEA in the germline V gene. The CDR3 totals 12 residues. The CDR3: CSVVQRNTEAFF. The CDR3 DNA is TGCAGCGTTGTTCAGCGGAACACTGAAGCTTTCTTT.

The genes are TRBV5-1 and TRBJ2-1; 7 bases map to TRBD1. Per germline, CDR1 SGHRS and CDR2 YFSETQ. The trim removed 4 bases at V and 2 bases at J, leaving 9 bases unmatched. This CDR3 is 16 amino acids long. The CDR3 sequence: CASSRTGEWPYNEQFF. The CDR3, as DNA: TGCGCCAGCAGCCGAACAGGGGAGTGGCCCTACAATGAGCAGTTCTTC.

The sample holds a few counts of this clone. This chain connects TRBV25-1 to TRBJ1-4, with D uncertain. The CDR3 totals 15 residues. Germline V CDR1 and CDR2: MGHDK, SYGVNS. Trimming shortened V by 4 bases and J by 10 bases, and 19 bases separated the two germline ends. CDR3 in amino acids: CASSGEGSYFGKLFF. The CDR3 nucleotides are TGTGCCAGCAGTGGAGAGGGCTCCTACTTTGGAAAACTGTTTTTT.

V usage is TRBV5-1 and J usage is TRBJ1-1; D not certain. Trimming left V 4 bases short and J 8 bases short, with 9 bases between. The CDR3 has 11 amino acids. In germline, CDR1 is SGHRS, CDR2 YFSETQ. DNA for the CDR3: TGCGCCAGCAGCCTGGAGAGGGAAGCTTTCTTT. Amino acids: CASSLEREAFF.

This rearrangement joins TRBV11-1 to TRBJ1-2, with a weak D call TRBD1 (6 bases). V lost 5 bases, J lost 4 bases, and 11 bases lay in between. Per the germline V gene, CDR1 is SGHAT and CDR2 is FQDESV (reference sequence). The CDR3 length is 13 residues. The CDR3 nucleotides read TGTGCCAGCAGCCCCAGGGGAATCTATGGCTACACCTTC. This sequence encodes CASSPRGIYGYTF.

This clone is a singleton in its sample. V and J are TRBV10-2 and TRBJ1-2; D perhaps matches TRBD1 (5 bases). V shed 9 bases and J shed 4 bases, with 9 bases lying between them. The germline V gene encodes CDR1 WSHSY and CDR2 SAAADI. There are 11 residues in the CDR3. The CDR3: CASHGAYGYTF. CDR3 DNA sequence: TGCGCCAGTCATGGGGCCTATGGCTACACCTTC.

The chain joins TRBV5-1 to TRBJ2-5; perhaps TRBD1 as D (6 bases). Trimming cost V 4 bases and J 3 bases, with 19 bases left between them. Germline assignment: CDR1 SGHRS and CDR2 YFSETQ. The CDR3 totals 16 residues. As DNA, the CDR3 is TGCGCCAGCAGCCCTGGGGGCGCGAAGTCGAAAGAGACCCAGTACTTC. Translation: CASSPGGAKSKETQYF.

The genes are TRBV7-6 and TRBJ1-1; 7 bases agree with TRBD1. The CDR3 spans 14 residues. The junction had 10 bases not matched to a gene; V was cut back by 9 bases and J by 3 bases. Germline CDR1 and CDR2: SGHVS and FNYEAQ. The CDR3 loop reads CASVGGAKDTEAFF. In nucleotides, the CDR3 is TGTGCCAGTGTAGGGGGCGCAAAGGACACTGAAGCTTTCTTT.

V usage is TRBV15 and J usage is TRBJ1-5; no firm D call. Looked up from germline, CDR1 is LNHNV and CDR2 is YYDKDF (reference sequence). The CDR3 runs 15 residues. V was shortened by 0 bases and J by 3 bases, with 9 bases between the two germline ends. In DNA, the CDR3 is TGTGCCACCAGCAGAGAAAGCAGCTACAATCAGCCCCAGCATTTT. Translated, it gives CATSRESSYNQPQHF.

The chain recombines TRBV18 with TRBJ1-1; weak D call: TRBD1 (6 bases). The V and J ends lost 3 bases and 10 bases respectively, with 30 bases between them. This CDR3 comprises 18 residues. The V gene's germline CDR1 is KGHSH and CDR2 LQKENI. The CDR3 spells CASSPLPAKTGGLVGAFF. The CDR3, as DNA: TGTGCCAGCTCACCCCTCCCCGCTAAGACCGGGGGGCTAGTGGGAGCTTTCTTT.

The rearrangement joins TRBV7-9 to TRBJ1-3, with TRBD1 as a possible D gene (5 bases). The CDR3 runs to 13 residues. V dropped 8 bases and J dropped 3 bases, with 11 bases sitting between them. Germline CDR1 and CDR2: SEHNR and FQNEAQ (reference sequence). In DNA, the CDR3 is TGTGCCAGCCGCGAGGGGTTTGGAAACACCATATATTTT. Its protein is CASREGFGNTIYF. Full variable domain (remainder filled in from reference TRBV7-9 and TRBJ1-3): DTGVSQNPRHKITKRGQNVTFRCDPISEHNRLYWYRQTLGQGPEFLTYFQNEAQLEKSRLLSDRFSAERPKGSFSTLEIQRTEQGDSAMYLCASREGFGNTIYFGEGSWLTVV.

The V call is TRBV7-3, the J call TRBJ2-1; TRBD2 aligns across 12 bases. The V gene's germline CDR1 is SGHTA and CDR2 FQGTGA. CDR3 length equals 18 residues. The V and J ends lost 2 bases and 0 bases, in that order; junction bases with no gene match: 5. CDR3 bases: TGTGCCAGCAGCTTATTTCCTAGCGGGGGGGTCTCCTACAATGAGCAGTTCTTC. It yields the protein CASSLFPSGGVSYNEQFF.

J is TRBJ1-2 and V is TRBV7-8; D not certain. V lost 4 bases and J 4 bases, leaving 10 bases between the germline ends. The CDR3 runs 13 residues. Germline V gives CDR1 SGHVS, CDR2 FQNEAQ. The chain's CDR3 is CASSYRVLYGYTF. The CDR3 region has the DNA TGTGCCAGCAGCTACAGAGTTCTCTATGGCTACACCTTC.